Presented here are 2 T cell receptor beta chains from one specimen sequenced in a study of beta chain features in type 1 diabetes. Sequenced material consisted of expressed TCRB transcripts (all of the isolated RNA was reverse transcribed). Sequencing was performed with immunoSEQ multiplex PCR; in TCRdb, only in-frame clones are kept and a portion is missing. This repertoire shows about 320,000 clones, 11% to 15% found once; its top ten account for 5.5% to 7.5%. Input material: central memory CD4+ T cells from blood. These receptors all stem from a man younger than 40 in good health.

There are a few counts of this clone. The chain couples TRBV4-3 to TRBJ1-2; D is unresolved. Trimming pared 2 bases from V and 7 bases from J, leaving 11 bases between. This CDR3 region has 13 residues. Looked up from germline, CDR1 is LGHNA and CDR2 is YSLEER. This CDR3 is CASSQPNGLGYTF. The CDR3 DNA follows: TGCGCCAGCAGCCAACCCAACGGTCTTGGCTACACCTTC.

V gene TRBV7-2 combines with J gene TRBJ2-3, with 8 bases aligning to TRBD1. CDR1 is SGHTA and CDR2 is FQGNSA in the germline V gene. The CDR3 loop spans 16 amino acids. Unmatched junction bases numbered 10, after V lost 5 bases and J lost 3 bases. CDR3 nucleotides: TGTGCCAGCAGCCTCGACAGGGGTGTGGCGACAGATACGCAGTATTTT. Its protein product is CASSLDRGVATDTQYF.